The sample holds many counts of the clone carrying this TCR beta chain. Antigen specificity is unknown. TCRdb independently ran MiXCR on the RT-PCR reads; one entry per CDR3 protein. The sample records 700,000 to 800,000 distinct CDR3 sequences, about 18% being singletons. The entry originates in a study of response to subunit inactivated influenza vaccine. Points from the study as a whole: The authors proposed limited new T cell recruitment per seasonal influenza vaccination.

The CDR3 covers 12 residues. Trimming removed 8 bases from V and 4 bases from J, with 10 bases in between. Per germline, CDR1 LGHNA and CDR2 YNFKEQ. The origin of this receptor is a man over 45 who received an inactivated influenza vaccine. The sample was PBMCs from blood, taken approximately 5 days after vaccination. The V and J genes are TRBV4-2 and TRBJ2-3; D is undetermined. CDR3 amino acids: CASAGFSDTQYF. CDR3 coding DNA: TGTGCCAGCGCTGGGTTTTCAGATACGCAGTATTTT.